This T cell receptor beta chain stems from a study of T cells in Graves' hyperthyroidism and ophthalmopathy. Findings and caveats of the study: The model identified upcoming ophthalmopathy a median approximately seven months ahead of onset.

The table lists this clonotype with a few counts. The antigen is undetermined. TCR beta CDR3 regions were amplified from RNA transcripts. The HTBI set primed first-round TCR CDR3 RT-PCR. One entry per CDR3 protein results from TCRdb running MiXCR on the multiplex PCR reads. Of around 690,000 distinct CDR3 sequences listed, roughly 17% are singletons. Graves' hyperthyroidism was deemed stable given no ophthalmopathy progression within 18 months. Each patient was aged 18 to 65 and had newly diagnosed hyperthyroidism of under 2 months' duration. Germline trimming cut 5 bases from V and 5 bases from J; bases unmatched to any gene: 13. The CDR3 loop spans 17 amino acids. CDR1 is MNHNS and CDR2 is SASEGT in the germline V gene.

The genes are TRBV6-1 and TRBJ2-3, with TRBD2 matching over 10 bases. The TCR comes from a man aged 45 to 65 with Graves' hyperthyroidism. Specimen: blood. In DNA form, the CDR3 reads TGTGCCAGCAGTAGGGGACTAGCGATCGGATTGAAAGATACGCAGTATTTT. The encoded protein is CASSRGLAIGLKDTQYF.